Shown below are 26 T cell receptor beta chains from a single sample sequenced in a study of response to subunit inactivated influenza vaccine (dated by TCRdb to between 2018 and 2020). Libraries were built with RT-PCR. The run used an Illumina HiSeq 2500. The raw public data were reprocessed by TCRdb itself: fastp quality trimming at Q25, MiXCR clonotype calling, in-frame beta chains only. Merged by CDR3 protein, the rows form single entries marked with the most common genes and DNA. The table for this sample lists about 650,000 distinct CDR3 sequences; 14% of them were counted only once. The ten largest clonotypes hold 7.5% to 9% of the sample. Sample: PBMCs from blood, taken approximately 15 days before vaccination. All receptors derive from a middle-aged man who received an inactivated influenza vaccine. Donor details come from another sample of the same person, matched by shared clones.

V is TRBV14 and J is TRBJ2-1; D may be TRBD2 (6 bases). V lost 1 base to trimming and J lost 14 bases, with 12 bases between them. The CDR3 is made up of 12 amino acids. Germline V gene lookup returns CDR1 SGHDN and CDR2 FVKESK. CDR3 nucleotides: TGTGCCAGCAGCCAAGGTCGAGGCGGGGAGTTCTTC. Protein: CASSQGRGGEFF.

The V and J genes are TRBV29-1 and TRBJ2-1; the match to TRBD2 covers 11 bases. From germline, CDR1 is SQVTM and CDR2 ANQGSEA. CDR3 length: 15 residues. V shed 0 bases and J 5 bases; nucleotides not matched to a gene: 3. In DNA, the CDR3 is TGCAGCGTTGAAGATCTAGCGGGAGGTCACAATGAGCAGTTCTTC. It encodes CSVEDLAGGHNEQFF.

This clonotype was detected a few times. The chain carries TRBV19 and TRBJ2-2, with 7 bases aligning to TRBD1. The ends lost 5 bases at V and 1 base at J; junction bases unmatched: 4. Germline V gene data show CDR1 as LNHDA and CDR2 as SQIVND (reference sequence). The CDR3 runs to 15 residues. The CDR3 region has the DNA TGTGCCAGTAGTTGGGACAGTGGGAACACCGGGGAGCTGTTTTTT. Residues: CASSWDSGNTGELFF.

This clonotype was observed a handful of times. The CDR3 bases are TGTGCCAGCAGCCCCGGAGCGGGAGGGCCCGGAGAGACCCAGTACTTC. Protein: CASSPGAGGPGETQYF. This chain joins TRBV7-2 and TRBJ2-5; 10 bases align to TRBD2. The V segment lost 5 bases and the J segment 4 bases; nucleotides outside the gene matches: 10. There are 16 residues in the CDR3. Germline V lookup: CDR1 SGHTA, CDR2 FQGNSA.

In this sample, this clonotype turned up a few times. The CDR3 DNA reads as TGTGCCAGCAGCCCCCGACCGGCAGGGGCAAATTCACCCCTCCACTTT. It is translated as CASSPRPAGANSPLHF. V usage is TRBV7-9 and J usage is TRBJ1-6, with D possibly being TRBD1 (6 bases). The CDR3 runs to 16 residues. The V gene's germline CDR1 is SEHNR and CDR2 FQNEAQ (reference sequence). Deletions cut 5 bases from V and 7 bases from J, with 18 bases between. Looking up the rest from reference TRBV7-9 and TRBJ1-6 gives the full variable domain: DTGVSQNPRHKITKRGQNVTFRCDPISEHNRLYWYRQTLGQGPEFLTYFQNEAQLEKSRLLSDRFSAERPKGSFSTLEIQRTEQGDSAMYLCASSPRPAGANSPLHFGNGTRLTVT.

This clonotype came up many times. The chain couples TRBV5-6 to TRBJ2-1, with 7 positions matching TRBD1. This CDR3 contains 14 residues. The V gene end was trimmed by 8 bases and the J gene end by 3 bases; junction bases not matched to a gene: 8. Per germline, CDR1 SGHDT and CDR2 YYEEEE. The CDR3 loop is CASSSAGGYNEQFF. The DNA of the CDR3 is TGTGCCAGTTCATCGGCAGGGGGCTACAATGAGCAGTTCTTC.

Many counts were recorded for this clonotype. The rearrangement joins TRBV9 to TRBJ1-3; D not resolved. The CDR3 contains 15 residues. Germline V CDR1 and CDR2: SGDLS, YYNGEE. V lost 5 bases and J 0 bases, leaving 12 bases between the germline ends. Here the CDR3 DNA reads TGTGCCAGCAGTAAACAGCCGTTCTCTGGAAACACCATATATTTT. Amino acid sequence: CASSKQPFSGNTIYF.

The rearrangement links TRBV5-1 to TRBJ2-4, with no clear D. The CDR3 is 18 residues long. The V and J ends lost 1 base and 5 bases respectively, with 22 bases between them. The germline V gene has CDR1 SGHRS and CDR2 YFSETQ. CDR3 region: CASSLLPSGNFLQNIQYF. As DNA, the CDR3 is TGCGCCAGCAGCTTGCTCCCTTCGGGCAATTTTCTCCAAAACATTCAGTACTTC.

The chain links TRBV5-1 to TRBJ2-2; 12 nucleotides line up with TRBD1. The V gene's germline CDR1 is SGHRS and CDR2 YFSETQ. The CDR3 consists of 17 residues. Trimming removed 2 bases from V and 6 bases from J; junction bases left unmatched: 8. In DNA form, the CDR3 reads TGCGCCAGCAGCTTCGACCCGGGACAGGGGGCATCCGGGGAGCTGTTTTTT. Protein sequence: CASSFDPGQGASGELFF. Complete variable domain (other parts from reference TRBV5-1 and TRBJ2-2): KAGVTQTPRYLIKTRGQQVTLSCSPISGHRSVSWYQQTPGQGLQFLFEYFSETQRNKGNFPGRFSGRQFSNSRSEMNVSTLELGDSALYLCASSFDPGQGASGELFFGEGSRLTVL.

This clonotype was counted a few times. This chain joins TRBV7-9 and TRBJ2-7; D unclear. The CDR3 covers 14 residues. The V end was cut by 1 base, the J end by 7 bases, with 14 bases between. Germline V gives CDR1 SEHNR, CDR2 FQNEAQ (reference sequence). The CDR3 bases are TGTGCCAGCAGCTTAGGGGTGATCACGTGGGAGCAGTACTTC. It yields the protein CASSLGVITWEQYF.

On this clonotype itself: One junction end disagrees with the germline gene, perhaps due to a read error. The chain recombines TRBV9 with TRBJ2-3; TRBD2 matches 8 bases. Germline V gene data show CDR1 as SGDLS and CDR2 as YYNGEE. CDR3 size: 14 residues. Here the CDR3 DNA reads TGTGCCACCGCCGGAGCGGGGGCCGCAGATACGCGGTATTTT. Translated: CATAGAGAADTRYF.

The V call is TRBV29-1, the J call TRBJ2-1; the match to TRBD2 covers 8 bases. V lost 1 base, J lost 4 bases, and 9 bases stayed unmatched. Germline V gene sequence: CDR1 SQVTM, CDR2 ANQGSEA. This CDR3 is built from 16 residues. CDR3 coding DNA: TGCAGCGTTGAAGGGGCGGGGGGCCGACTTTACAATGAGCAGTTCTTC. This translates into CSVEGAGGRLYNEQFF.

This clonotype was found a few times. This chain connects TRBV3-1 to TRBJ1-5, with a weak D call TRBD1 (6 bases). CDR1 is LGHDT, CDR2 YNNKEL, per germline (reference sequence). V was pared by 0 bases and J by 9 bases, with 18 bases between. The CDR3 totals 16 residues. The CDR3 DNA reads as TGTGCCAGCAGCCAAGATCCTCGGCAGGGGCTCCGGCCCCAGCATTTT. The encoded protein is CASSQDPRQGLRPQHF.

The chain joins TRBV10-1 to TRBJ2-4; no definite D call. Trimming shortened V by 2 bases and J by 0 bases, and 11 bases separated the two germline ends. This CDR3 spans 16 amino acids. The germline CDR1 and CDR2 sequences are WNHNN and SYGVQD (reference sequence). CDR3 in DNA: TGCGCCAGCAGTGAGGGGCAGCTACTAGCCAAAAACATTCAGTACTTC. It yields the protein CASSEGQLLAKNIQYF.

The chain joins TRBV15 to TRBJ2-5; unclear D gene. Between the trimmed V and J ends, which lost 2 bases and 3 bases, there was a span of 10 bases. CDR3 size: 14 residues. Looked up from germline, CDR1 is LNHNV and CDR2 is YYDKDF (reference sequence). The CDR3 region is CATSRLVPKETQYF. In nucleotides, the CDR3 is TGTGCCACCAGCAGACTGGTCCCGAAAGAGACCCAGTACTTC.

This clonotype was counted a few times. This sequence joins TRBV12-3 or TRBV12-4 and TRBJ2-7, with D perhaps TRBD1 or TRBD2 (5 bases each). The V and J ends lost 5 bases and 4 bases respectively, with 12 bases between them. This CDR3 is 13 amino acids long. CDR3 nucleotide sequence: TGTGCCAGCAGTACGCCAGGGAGATACGAGCAGTACTTC. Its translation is CASSTPGRYEQYF.

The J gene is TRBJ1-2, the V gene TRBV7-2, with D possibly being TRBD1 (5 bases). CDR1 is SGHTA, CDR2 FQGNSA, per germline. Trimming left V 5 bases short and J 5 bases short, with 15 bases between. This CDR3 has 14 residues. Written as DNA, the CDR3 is TGTGCCAGCAGCCCCTCCGGGGGGGATTATGGCTACACCTTC. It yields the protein CASSPSGGDYGYTF.

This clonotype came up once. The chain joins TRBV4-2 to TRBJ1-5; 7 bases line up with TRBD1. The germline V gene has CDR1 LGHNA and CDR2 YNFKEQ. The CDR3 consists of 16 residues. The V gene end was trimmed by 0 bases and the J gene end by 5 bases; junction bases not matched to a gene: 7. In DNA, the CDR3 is TGTGCCAGCAGCCAAGATCCGACAGGGCGACATCAGCCCCAGCATTTT. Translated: CASSQDPTGRHQPQHF.

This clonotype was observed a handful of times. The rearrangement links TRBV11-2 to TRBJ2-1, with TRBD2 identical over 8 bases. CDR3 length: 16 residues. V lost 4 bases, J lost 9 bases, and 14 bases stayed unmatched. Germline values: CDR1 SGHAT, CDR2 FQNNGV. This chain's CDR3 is CASSSPELTSGSEQFF. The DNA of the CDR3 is TGTGCCAGCAGCTCCCCCGAATTAACTAGCGGTAGTGAGCAGTTCTTC.

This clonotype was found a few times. CDR3 loop: CASSLPRTSYEQYF. The CDR3 region has the DNA TGTGCCAGCAGCTTACCTCGCACCTCCTACGAGCAGTACTTC. The rearrangement links TRBV7-8 to TRBJ2-7, with unresolved D. There are 14 residues in the CDR3. Germline CDR1 SGHVS, CDR2 FQNEAQ. V was trimmed by 2 bases and J by 0 bases, leaving 8 bases between them. Complete variable domain (other parts from reference TRBV7-8 and TRBJ2-7): GAGVSQSPRYKVAKRGQDVALRCDPISGHVSLFWYQQALGQGPEFLTYFQNEAQLDKSGLPSDRFFAERPEGSVSTLKIQRTQQEDSAVYLCASSLPRTSYEQYFGPGTRLTVT.

The CDR3 DNA reads as TGTGCCAGCAGCTTGCATTCTATTGCCCTCACCGGGGAGCTGTTTTTT. Translating gives CASSLHSIALTGELFF. V and J are TRBV5-6 and TRBJ2-2; D remains unclear. The V end lost 1 base, the J end lost 4 bases, and 14 bases lay between the germline ends. CDR3 size: 16 residues. Germline CDR1 is SGHDT and CDR2 is YYEEEE.

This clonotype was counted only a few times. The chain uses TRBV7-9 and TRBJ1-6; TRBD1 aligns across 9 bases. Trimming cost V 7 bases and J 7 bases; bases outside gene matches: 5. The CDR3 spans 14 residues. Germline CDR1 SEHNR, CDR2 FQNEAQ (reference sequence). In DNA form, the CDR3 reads TGTGCCAGCACCACAGGGGGCTCCAATTCACCCCTCCACTTT. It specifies CASTTGGSNSPLHF.

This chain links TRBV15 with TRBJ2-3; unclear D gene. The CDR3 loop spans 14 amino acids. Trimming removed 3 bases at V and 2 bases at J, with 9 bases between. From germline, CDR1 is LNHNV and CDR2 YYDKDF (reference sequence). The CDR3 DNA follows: TGTGCCACCAGCAGGAGCATGATCACAGATACGCAGTATTTT. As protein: CATSRSMITDTQYF.

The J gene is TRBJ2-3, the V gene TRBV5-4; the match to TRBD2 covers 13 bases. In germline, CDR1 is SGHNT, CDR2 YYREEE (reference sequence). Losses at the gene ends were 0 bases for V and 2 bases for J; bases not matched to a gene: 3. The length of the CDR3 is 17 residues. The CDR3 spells CASSLELAGGYTDTQYF. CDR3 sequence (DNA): TGTGCCAGCAGCTTGGAACTAGCGGGAGGGTACACAGATACGCAGTATTTT.

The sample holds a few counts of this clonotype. The CDR3: CASSQGTVRVYEQYF. The CDR3 DNA reads TGTGCCAGCAGCCAAGGGACAGTGCGTGTCTACGAGCAGTACTTC. This rearrangement joins TRBV3-1 to TRBJ2-7, with D tentatively TRBD1 (6 bases). The CDR3 totals 15 residues. The germline gives CDR1 LGHDT, CDR2 YNNKEL (reference sequence). Between the trimmed V and J ends, which lost 1 base and 3 bases, there was a span of 13 bases.

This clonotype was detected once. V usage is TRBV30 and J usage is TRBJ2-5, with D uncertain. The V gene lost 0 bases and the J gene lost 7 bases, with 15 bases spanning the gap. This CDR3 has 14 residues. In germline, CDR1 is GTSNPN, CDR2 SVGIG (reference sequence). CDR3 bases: TGTGCCTGGAGTGTGAGGAGTCCGGACGGGACCCAGTACTTC. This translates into CAWSVRSPDGTQYF.